The clone carrying this T cell receptor beta chain was observed a handful of times. Its antigen is undetermined. Molecular barcoding with unique molecular identifiers was used for the TCRbeta library. TCRdb fed the PCR reads into MiXCR, producing one record per CDR3 protein. The table has some 140,000 distinct CDR3 sequences, roughly 9% seen once. The data are from a study of T-cell reconstitution after alpha-beta-depleted transplantation in children. Study-wide results and caveats: At around two months after transplant, the alpha-beta T cells were reportedly derived from several hundred expanded clones that came from non-depleted graft cells.

CDR1 and CDR2 from the germline V gene are LGHNA and YSLEER. The CDR3 has 20 residues. After removal of 0 bases from V and 6 bases from J, the junction contained 12 bases not matched to a gene. The chain couples TRBV4-3 to TRBJ2-1, with 15 bases that match TRBD2. The TCR comes from a girl under two years old who had a stem cell transplant for combined immunodeficiency, so the T cells may come from the graft donor. The sample in question was PBMCs, mostly from graft donor cells, obtained 180 days after TCRalphabeta/CD19-depleted stem cell transplant. The CDR3 bases are TGCGCCAGCAGCCAAGAACCCGGGACTAGCGGGAGGAGTTCTCGCAATGAGCAGTTCTTC. Translating gives CASSQEPGTSGRSSRNEQFF.